What follows are 32 T cell receptor beta chains derived from one specimen sequenced in a study of T cells after yellow fever vaccination. TCRdb ran MiXCR on the 5' RACE reads and lists one entry per CDR3 protein. The repertoire holds 170,000 or so distinct CDR3 sequences, with approximately 6.2% as singletons. Material: CD4+ T cells sorted from PBMCs, obtained on the day of the first yellow fever vaccination. The receptors stem from a man between 18 and 29 years old who received the YFV17D yellow fever vaccine.

This clonotype has more than one count but fewer than ten. DNA of the CDR3: TGTGCCAGCACCCTCTGGGGGTCCGGCTACACCTTC. Its protein product is CASTLWGSGYTF. The chain links TRBV28 to TRBJ1-2; a possible D gene is TRBD1 (5 bases). The V end lost 7 bases, the J end lost 8 bases, and 14 bases lay between the germline ends. CDR3 length equals 12 residues. Germline V gives CDR1 MDHEN, CDR2 SYDVKM.

This clonotype was counted at least ten times. J is TRBJ2-3 and V is TRBV10-3, with D hard to call. Germline V gene data show CDR1 as ENHRY and CDR2 as SYGVKD. V was pared by 8 bases and J by 0 bases, with 15 bases between. The CDR3 totals 15 residues. The CDR3 region has the DNA TGTGCCATCTCGAGTCAGGAGCTTAGCACAGATACGCAGTATTTT. Its protein is CAISSQELSTDTQYF.

This clonotype was observed many times. The chain recombines TRBV12-3 or TRBV12-4 with TRBJ1-3; the D is unclear. The CDR3 is 12 amino acids. The germline V and J ends were trimmed by 6 bases and 4 bases, with 7 bases remaining between them. CDR3 coding DNA: TGTGCCAGCAGCCAAACCGGAAACACCATATATTTT. This gives the protein CASSQTGNTIYF.

In this sample, this clonotype turned up many times. This chain uses TRBV7-8 with TRBJ1-2, with TRBD1 identical over 8 bases. CDR1 and CDR2 from the germline V gene are SGHVS and FQNEAQ. V gave up 4 bases and J gave up 5 bases; unmatched junction bases: 9. The CDR3 has 15 residues. The CDR3 loop reads CASSSAGTGHYGYTF. CDR3 in DNA: TGTGCCAGCAGCTCCGCCGGGACAGGTCATTATGGCTACACCTTC.

This clonotype occurred many times. The chain links TRBV7-3 to TRBJ2-4; no clear D gene. The V gene lost 1 base and the J gene lost 5 bases, with 6 bases spanning the gap. Germline V gene data show CDR1 as SGHTA and CDR2 as FQGTGA. The CDR3 has 13 amino acids. The CDR3 here is CASSLKGENIQYF. Here the CDR3 DNA reads TGTGCCAGCAGCTTAAAAGGAGAAAACATTCAGTACTTC.

V is TRBV29-1 and J is TRBJ1-4; TRBD1 is a possible D gene (5 bases). Germline CDR1 reads SQVTM; CDR2 reads ANQGSEA. The V and J ends lost 4 bases and 5 bases respectively, with 8 bases between them. The CDR3 is 12 amino acids. CDR3: CSVGGTNEKLFF. CDR3 coding DNA: TGCAGCGTTGGGGGGACGAATGAAAAACTGTTTTTT.

This clonotype was recorded at least ten times. The rearrangement links TRBV10-3 to TRBJ1-4; a weak D match, TRBD1 (6 bases). The length of the CDR3 is 15 residues. Trimming took 2 bases from V and 8 from J, leaving 15 bases between them. The germline CDR1 and CDR2 sequences are ENHRY and SYGVKD. The DNA for the CDR3 is TGTGCCATCAGTGAGGATCAGGGGAGTCGGGAAAAACTGTTTTTT. This codes for CAISEDQGSREKLFF.

This clonotype is labeled medium-sized. The rearrangement joins TRBV12-3 or TRBV12-4 to TRBJ2-6, with 7 bases lining up with TRBD1. Trimming cost V 6 bases and J 2 bases; bases outside gene matches: 4. This CDR3 has 15 residues. The CDR3 DNA sequence: TGTGCCAGCAGGCAAGGGACAGCTGGGGCCAACGTCCTGACTTTC. Protein product: CASRQGTAGANVLTF.

The chain links TRBV7-3 to TRBJ2-2; 13 bases align to TRBD2. The CDR3 extends over 17 amino acids. Germline V gene data show CDR1 as SGHTA and CDR2 as FQGTGA. The junction had 8 bases not matched to a gene; V was cut back by 5 bases and J by 5 bases. This chain's CDR3 is CASSVLAGGPLTGELFF. CDR3 nucleotides: TGTGCCAGCAGCGTACTAGCGGGGGGGCCGTTGACCGGGGAGCTGTTTTTT.

There are many counts of this clonotype. The genes are TRBV12-3 or TRBV12-4 and TRBJ1-2; the D is unclear. The CDR3 consists of 13 residues. Trimming stripped 4 bases from V and 4 bases from J, with 10 bases between. CDR3 amino acids: CASSYGEAYGYTF. The CDR3 region has the DNA TGTGCCAGCAGTTACGGGGAGGCCTATGGCTACACCTTC.

The chain is built from TRBV6-2 or TRBV6-3 and TRBJ2-3; TRBD1 is a possible D gene (7 bases). Per the germline V gene, CDR1 is MNHEY and CDR2 is SVGEGT. The V gene lost 7 bases and the J gene lost 5 bases, with 13 bases spanning the gap. CDR3 size: 13 residues. The CDR3 loop is CASTRQGGDTQYF. CDR3 sequence (DNA): TGTGCCAGCACTCGGCAGGGGGGAGATACGCAGTATTTT.

This clonotype was observed a handful of times. The chain couples TRBV11-2 to TRBJ2-2; no clear D. CDR1 SGHAT and CDR2 FQNNGV come from the germline V gene. CDR3 length: 14 residues. Trimming took 3 bases from V and 0 from J, leaving 5 bases between them. The CDR3: CASSFPTNTGELFF. The CDR3 coding sequence is TGTGCCAGCAGCTTCCCCACGAACACCGGGGAGCTGTTTTTT.

This chain links TRBV4-3 with TRBJ1-6, with D unclear. CDR1 LGHNA and CDR2 YSLEER come from the germline V gene. CDR3 length equals 13 residues. V was trimmed by 0 bases and J by 11 bases, leaving 8 bases between them. CDR3 protein: CASSQETSTPLHF. CDR3 DNA: TGCGCCAGCAGCCAAGAGACGTCTACACCCCTCCACTTT.

A few counts support this clonotype. The chain joins TRBV4-3 to TRBJ2-3, with TRBD2 identical over 8 bases. Looked up from germline, CDR1 is LGHNA and CDR2 is YSLEER. The CDR3 is 16 residues long. V gave up 1 base and J gave up 4 bases; unmatched junction bases: 7. The CDR3 DNA reads TGCGCCAGCAGCCAAGCCCCGGGGGGGCCGGCAGATACGCAGTATTTT. Amino acids: CASSQAPGGPADTQYF.

This clonotype was counted a few times. The V gene is TRBV12-3 or TRBV12-4, the J gene TRBJ1-5, with TRBD1 matching over 7 bases. The V and J ends lost 3 bases and 5 bases, in that order; junction bases with no gene match: 10. This CDR3 has 16 residues. In nucleotides, the CDR3 is TGTGCCAGCAGTTTTAGTTTAGGGGGCAGGTATCAGCCCCAGCATTTT. Residues: CASSFSLGGRYQPQHF.

This clonotype was seen many times. The chain links TRBV24-1 to TRBJ1-2; D gene ambiguous. Deletions cut 1 base from V and 3 bases from J, with 8 bases between. The germline V gene has CDR1 KGHDR and CDR2 SFDVKD. The CDR3 covers 14 residues. In nucleotides, the CDR3 is TGTGCCACCAGTGATTTAATGGTCGACTATGGCTACACCTTC. Its protein is CATSDLMVDYGYTF.

This CDR3 reads CASSSPGQHYEQYF. CDR3 sequence (DNA): TGTGCCAGCAGCTCACCGGGACAGCACTACGAGCAGTACTTC. V usage is TRBV7-2 and J usage is TRBJ2-7, with 7 bases matching TRBD1. CDR1 is SGHTA and CDR2 is FQGNSA in the germline V gene. J gave up 3 bases and V 4 bases, and 6 bases lay outside the gene matches. There are 14 residues in the CDR3.

The chain carries TRBV6-1 and TRBJ2-7; the match to TRBD1 covers 10 bases. V was clipped by 4 bases and J by 7 bases; unmatched bases: 4. This CDR3 comprises 13 residues. CDR1 MNHNS and CDR2 SASEGT come from the germline V gene. The CDR3 region is CASSARDRGEQYV. Written as DNA, the CDR3 is TGTGCCAGCAGTGCACGGGACAGGGGTGAGCAGTACGTC.

This chain connects TRBV20-1 to TRBJ1-5; TRBD1 might be the D (5 bases). Between the trimmed V and J ends, which lost 6 bases and 4 bases, there was a span of 16 bases. CDR1 and CDR2 (germline): DFQATT, SNEGSKA (reference sequence). CDR3 length: 14 amino acids. The CDR3 nucleotides are TGCAGTGCCAATGCCGGGACGGGGAATCAGCCCCAGCATTTT. It is translated as CSANAGTGNQPQHF.

This clonotype showed up just a few times. The chain uses TRBV12-3 or TRBV12-4 and TRBJ2-1; 7 bases map to TRBD1. V shed 5 bases and J 2 bases; nucleotides not matched to a gene: 3. This CDR3 has 14 residues. The CDR3 reads CASSRGQTYNEQFF. Here the CDR3 DNA reads TGTGCCAGCAGTCGGGGACAGACCTACAATGAGCAGTTCTTC.

In its sample, this clonotype was seen a few times. This rearrangement joins TRBV27 to TRBJ2-2, with 9 bases fitting TRBD1. The CDR3 loop spans 14 amino acids. Germline V lookup: CDR1 MNHEY, CDR2 SMNVEV (reference sequence). Trimming took 9 bases from V and 7 from J; bases not matched to a gene: 9. CDR3 amino acids: CASRRTGVIGELFF. The CDR3 coding sequence is TGTGCCAGTCGTCGGACAGGGGTCATCGGGGAGCTGTTTTTT.

This clonotype has at least ten counts. The rearrangement uses TRBV5-1 and TRBJ2-7, with D unclear. Germline lookup yields CDR1 SGHRS and CDR2 YFSETQ. V was clipped by 2 bases and J by 0 bases, with 9 bases between them. This CDR3 is built from 14 residues. Here the CDR3 reads CASSFARPSYEQYV. Written as DNA, the CDR3 is TGCGCCAGCAGCTTTGCCAGGCCCTCCTACGAGCAGTACGTC.

This clonotype was seen at least ten times. The chain recombines TRBV7-2 with TRBJ2-1; 8 nucleotides agree with TRBD1. The V segment lost 1 base and the J segment 8 bases; nucleotides outside the gene matches: 4. Germline assignment: CDR1 SGHTA and CDR2 FQGNSA. CDR3 length equals 14 residues. The CDR3 bases are TGTGCCAGCAGCTTAGAAGGCAGGGGGCATGAGCAGTTCTTC. As protein: CASSLEGRGHEQFF.

The sample holds a few counts of this clonotype. The chain employs TRBV7-9 and TRBJ2-1, with TRBD2 identical over 10 bases. Looked up from germline, CDR1 is SEHNR and CDR2 is FQNEAQ (reference sequence). V lost 4 bases to trimming and J lost 7 bases; unmatched junction nucleotides: 7. The CDR3 is made up of 15 amino acids. The chain's CDR3 is CASSYPLAGVNEQFF. CDR3 nucleotides: TGTGCCAGCAGCTACCCCCTAGCGGGGGTTAATGAGCAGTTCTTC.

The V call is TRBV5-1, the J call TRBJ2-5; 7 nucleotides line up with TRBD1. Unmatched junction bases numbered 5, after V lost 2 bases and J lost 4 bases. CDR3 length equals 14 residues. Germline-derived CDR1 and CDR2 are SGHRS and YFSETQ. The CDR3 spells CASSLGGTGETQYF. DNA for the CDR3: TGCGCCAGCAGCTTAGGGGGCACGGGAGAGACCCAGTACTTC. The full variable domain, with the rest looked up from reference TRBV5-1 and TRBJ2-5, is KAGVTQTPRYLIKTRGQQVTLSCSPISGHRSVSWYQQTPGQGLQFLFEYFSETQRNKGNFPGRFSGRQFSNSRSEMNVSTLELGDSALYLCASSLGGTGETQYFGPGTRLLVL.

This clonotype was detected a few times. The chain is built from TRBV19 and TRBJ1-5; 7 nucleotides agree with TRBD1. The CDR3 is 12 amino acids. V shed 7 bases, J shed 7 bases, and the junction held 4 bases outside the gene matches. Germline CDR1 reads LNHDA; CDR2 reads SQIVND (reference sequence). CDR3: CASNRGYQPQHF. The CDR3 DNA is TGTGCCAGTAACAGGGGATACCAGCCCCAGCATTTT.

The V call is TRBV11-3, the J call TRBJ1-5; no definite D call. Germline V gives CDR1 SGHNT, CDR2 YENEEA. The CDR3 extends over 14 amino acids. The ends were cut back, 3 bases at V and 2 bases at J, with 8 bases in the middle. The CDR3 region has the DNA TGTGCCAGCAGCTTGTTAGGACGCAATCAGCCCCAGCATTTT. Its protein is CASSLLGRNQPQHF.

At least ten counts were recorded for this clonotype. This chain uses TRBV5-4 with TRBJ2-6, with D perhaps matching TRBD1 or TRBD2 (5 bases each). With 4 bases removed from V and 17 bases from J, the gap between germline ends came to 19 bases. Germline V gene lookup returns CDR1 SGHNT and CDR2 YYREEE (reference sequence). This CDR3 spans 13 amino acids. The CDR3 bases are TGTGCCAGCAGCGGGGGACCCTCTCCTCGGGTGACTTTC. Residues: CASSGGPSPRVTF.

Of note for this clonotype: Since a much larger clone is just one base distant, this may be a read error. V is TRBV28 and J is TRBJ2-3, with D possibly being TRBD1 (5 bases). Germline loops: CDR1 MDHEN, CDR2 SYDVKM. The CDR3 is 14 residues long. The V and J ends lost 6 bases and 6 bases respectively, with 16 bases between them. CDR3 loop: CASSIASGFDTQYF. The DNA for the CDR3 is TGTGCCAGCAGCATAGCTTCAGGGTTCGATACGCAGTATTTT. Combining the CDR3 with reference TRBV28 and TRBJ2-3 gives the whole variable domain DVKVTQSSRYLVKRTGEKVFLECVQDMDHENMFWYRQDPGLGLRLIYFSYDVKMKEKGDIPEGYSVSREKKERFSLILESASTNQTSMYLCASSIASGFDTQYFGPGTRLTVL.

The chain has TRBV18 and TRBJ2-7; 8 bases are a match to TRBD1. The CDR3 has 15 amino acids. The junction had 7 bases not matched to a gene; V was cut back by 3 bases and J by 3 bases. Germline-derived CDR1 and CDR2 are KGHSH and LQKENI. CDR3: CASSPSKDRVYEQYF. CDR3 in DNA: TGTGCCAGCTCACCCTCGAAGGACAGGGTCTACGAGCAGTACTTC.

This clonotype was detected a few times. V is TRBV18 and J is TRBJ2-4; TRBD2 aligns across 7 bases. The length of the CDR3 is 17 residues. CDR1 and CDR2 from the germline V gene are KGHSH and LQKENI. The J segment lost 8 bases and the V segment lost 3 bases, leaving 16 bases of the junction unmatched. CDR3 nucleotides: TGTGCCAGCTCACCGAGGGGCTCCCAATCTCTAGCGGACATTCAGTACTTC. This gives the protein CASSPRGSQSLADIQYF.

The sample holds many counts of this clonotype. This chain uses TRBV11-2 with TRBJ2-5; 8 nucleotides line up with TRBD2. CDR3 size: 14 residues. In germline, CDR1 is SGHAT, CDR2 FQNNGV. Trimming removed 3 bases from V and 5 bases from J; junction bases left unmatched: 5. DNA of the CDR3: TGTGCCAGCAGCTTGACTAGCGATATGGAGACCCAGTACTTC. This gives the protein CASSLTSDMETQYF.